This entry lists 25 T cell receptor beta chains sequenced from one sample in a study of T cells after yellow fever vaccination (dated by TCRdb to about 2019). Library construction relied on 5' RACE. Sequencing relied on an Illumina HiSeq 2500. TCRdb reworked the public reads: Q25 trimming with fastp, MiXCR clone assembly, productive beta chains retained. CDR3 protein duplicates are merged, each entry listing the most common genes and DNA. The sample has some 600,000 distinct CDR3 sequences on record, about 12% of them singletons. More than 13% of the sample is in the top ten clones. The sample's treatment or condition, from its label and the paper: live attenuated yellow fever vaccine strain. Material: PBMCs, obtained on the day of the yellow fever booster vaccination. The receptor source for this set is a man younger than 40 who received the YFV17D yellow fever vaccine.

The sample holds a few counts of this clonotype. This chain links TRBV6-5 with TRBJ2-2; D uncertain. The CDR3 totals 12 residues. Germline assignment: CDR1 MNHEY and CDR2 SVGAGI. V shed 5 bases and J shed 5 bases, with 6 bases lying between them. In DNA, the CDR3 is TGTGCCAGCAGTCAACTTACCGGGGAGCTGTTTTTT. Its protein product is CASSQLTGELFF.

This clonotype was counted at least ten times. This chain links TRBV12-3 or TRBV12-4 with TRBJ2-3; the D is unclear. The V end was cut by 8 bases, the J end by 2 bases, with 20 bases between. The CDR3 is 16 amino acids. The CDR3, as DNA: TGTGCCAGCTCCAGGAAATTTGGCAGTCCCACAGATACGCAGTATTTT. Its protein product is CASSRKFGSPTDTQYF.

The gene calls are TRBV20-1 and TRBJ1-1; D is uncertain. This CDR3 has 14 amino acids. Between the trimmed V and J ends, which lost 6 bases and 2 bases, there was a span of 16 bases. The germline gives CDR1 DFQATT, CDR2 SNEGSKA (reference sequence). The CDR3 coding sequence is TGCAGTGCCTCGAATGGTATGTCAAACACTGAAGCTTTCTTT. It is translated as CSASNGMSNTEAFF.

This clonotype has just a few counts. The rearrangement uses TRBV30 and TRBJ1-5; D is unclear. Germline values: CDR1 GTSNPN, CDR2 SVGIG (reference sequence). V gave up 5 bases and J gave up 3 bases, with 11 bases separating them. The CDR3 runs to 13 residues. The CDR3 region is CAWSPDNNQPQHF. The CDR3 DNA reads TGTGCCTGGTCACCAGACAACAATCAGCCCCAGCATTTT.

Only a few counts were recorded for this clonotype. This chain connects TRBV11-2 to TRBJ2-1, with 12 positions matching TRBD2. This CDR3 contains 19 residues. V lost 2 bases and J lost 1; bases outside the gene matches: 9. Germline V gene lookup returns CDR1 SGHAT and CDR2 FQNNGV. CDR3 protein: CASSLRGLAGGASYNEQFF. For the CDR3, the DNA is TGTGCCAGCAGCTTAAGGGGTCTAGCGGGGGGGGCTTCCTACAATGAGCAGTTCTTC.

The chain recombines TRBV7-8 with TRBJ2-7, with 7 bases fitting TRBD1. The CDR3 runs 15 residues. The V segment lost 7 bases and the J segment 4 bases; nucleotides outside the gene matches: 13. Per germline, CDR1 SGHVS and CDR2 FQNEAQ. CDR3 bases: TGTGCCAGCACCACAGGGGCCAGCGGCCCGTACGAGCAGTACTTC. It encodes CASTTGASGPYEQYF. The complete variable domain, with remaining parts taken from reference TRBV7-8 and TRBJ2-7, reads GAGVSQSPRYKVAKRGQDVALRCDPISGHVSLFWYQQALGQGPEFLTYFQNEAQLDKSGLPSDRFFAERPEGSVSTLKIQRTQQEDSAVYLCASTTGASGPYEQYFGPGTRLTVT.

The chain is built from TRBV11-1 and TRBJ2-3; the D call may be TRBD1 or TRBD2 (6 bases each). Germline V CDR1 and CDR2: SGHAT, FQDESV (reference sequence). The CDR3 spans 13 residues. V lost 8 bases to trimming and J lost 3 bases, with 12 bases between them. The chain's CDR3 is CASAPGATDTQYF. CDR3 DNA sequence: TGTGCCAGCGCCCCGGGGGCAACAGATACGCAGTATTTT.

Only a few counts were recorded for this clonotype. The chain joins TRBV4-3 to TRBJ2-1, with TRBD2 matching over 16 bases. The length of the CDR3 is 15 residues. V shed 3 bases, J shed 9 bases, and the junction held 2 bases outside the gene matches. Germline CDR1 reads LGHNA; CDR2 reads YSLEER. CDR3 nucleotides: TGCGCCAGCAGCCAGGGACTAGCGGGAGGGAGTGAGCAGTTCTTC. Translated: CASSQGLAGGSEQFF.

The rearrangement links TRBV7-8 to TRBJ2-7, with D unclear. The germline CDR1 and CDR2 sequences are SGHVS and FQNEAQ. CDR3 size: 13 residues. Trimming took off 7 bases at V and 6 bases at J, with 16 bases between the two ends. The CDR3 DNA sequence: TGTGCCAGCACCCATCGCTCATACTTCGAGCAGTACTTC. Translated, it gives CASTHRSYFEQYF. Supplemented by reference TRBV7-8 and TRBJ2-7, the full variable domain reads GAGVSQSPRYKVAKRGQDVALRCDPISGHVSLFWYQQALGQGPEFLTYFQNEAQLDKSGLPSDRFFAERPEGSVSTLKIQRTQQEDSAVYLCASTHRSYFEQYFGPGTRLTVT.

The sample holds a few counts of this clonotype. The V gene is TRBV27, the J gene TRBJ2-7; 10 bases align to TRBD2. Trimming took 4 bases from V and 4 from J; bases not matched to a gene: 7. The CDR3 covers 15 residues. The germline CDR1 and CDR2 sequences are MNHEY and SMNVEV (reference sequence). CDR3 DNA: TGTGCCAGCAGTTGGGGGTCTAGCGGGAGTTACGAGCAGTACTTC. Encoded protein: CASSWGSSGSYEQYF.

In its sample, this clonotype was seen many times. The chain couples TRBV10-3 to TRBJ2-2; no firm D call. V was clipped by 10 bases and J by 0 bases, with 12 bases between them. This CDR3 comprises 14 residues. Germline CDR1 is ENHRY and CDR2 is SYGVKD. The CDR3 loop is CATRTETNTGELFF. The DNA for the CDR3 is TGTGCCACCCGGACGGAGACGAACACCGGGGAGCTGTTTTTT.

The sample holds a few counts of this clonotype. The CDR3 nucleotides read TGCAGCGTCCGGGACAGAAATAGCAATCAGCCCCAGCATTTT. This encodes CSVRDRNSNQPQHF. The chain uses TRBV29-1 and TRBJ1-5, with 7 positions matching TRBD1. The CDR3 totals 14 residues. Germline loops: CDR1 SQVTM, CDR2 ANQGSEA. J gave up 0 bases and V 6 bases, and 5 bases lay outside the gene matches.

V is TRBV7-2 and J is TRBJ2-2; unclear D gene. The CDR3 length is 15 residues. Per the germline V gene, CDR1 is SGHTA and CDR2 is FQGNSA. The germline V and J ends were trimmed by 0 bases and 3 bases, with 8 bases remaining between them. As DNA, the CDR3 is TGTGCCAGCAGCTTAGCTTACGTGTACACCGGGGAGCTGTTTTTT. Translation: CASSLAYVYTGELFF.

This clonotype has just a few counts. The rearrangement uses TRBV6-5 and TRBJ2-1; TRBD2 might be the D (6 bases). V was trimmed by 0 bases and J by 8 bases, leaving 11 bases between them. The CDR3 is 14 residues long. Germline values: CDR1 MNHEY, CDR2 SVGAGI. As DNA, the CDR3 is TGTGCCAGCAGTTACTCGGCGGGGTCGGATGAGCAGTTCTTC. It is translated as CASSYSAGSDEQFF.

Many counts were recorded for this clonotype. The chain links TRBV5-1 to TRBJ2-1; tentative D call: TRBD1 (6 bases). The CDR3 contains 15 residues. From germline, CDR1 is SGHRS and CDR2 YFSETQ. Trimming removed 0 bases from V and 4 bases from J, with 11 bases in between. In DNA, the CDR3 is TGCGCCAGCAGCTTGGGTGGGACAACTTACAATGAGCAGTTCTTC. Its protein product is CASSLGGTTYNEQFF. The full variable domain, rest sourced from reference TRBV5-1 and TRBJ2-1, is KAGVTQTPRYLIKTRGQQVTLSCSPISGHRSVSWYQQTPGQGLQFLFEYFSETQRNKGNFPGRFSGRQFSNSRSEMNVSTLELGDSALYLCASSLGGTTYNEQFFGPGTRLTVL.

This clonotype turned up a few times. CDR3: CSATWGSGNTIYF. The CDR3 DNA reads TGCAGTGCTACATGGGGCTCTGGAAACACCATATATTTT. The chain links TRBV20-1 to TRBJ1-3; the D is unclear. V lost 4 bases and J lost 0, with 7 bases in between. The CDR3 contains 13 residues. Germline CDR1 reads DFQATT; CDR2 reads SNEGSKA (reference sequence).

This CDR3 is CSRKGLAGVGEQFF. The CDR3 bases are TGCAGTAGAAAGGGACTAGCGGGAGTAGGCGAGCAGTTCTTC. This chain uses TRBV20-1 with TRBJ2-1; 14 positions match TRBD2. The junction had 10 bases not matched to a gene; V was cut back by 8 bases and J by 10 bases. Germline CDR1 is DFQATT and CDR2 is SNEGSKA (reference sequence). This CDR3 is 14 amino acids long.

The rearrangement uses TRBV30 and TRBJ1-3, with a tentative D call TRBD1 (5 bases). The CDR3 covers 12 residues. CDR1 is GTSNPN and CDR2 is SVGIG in the germline V gene (reference sequence). V shed 8 bases and J shed 1 base, with 9 bases lying between them. The DNA of the CDR3 is TGTGCCGAGAGGGGATCTGGAAACACCATATATTTT. This gives the protein CAERGSGNTIYF.

This clonotype was seen a handful of times. The rearrangement uses TRBV11-2 and TRBJ2-2, with 13 nucleotides matching TRBD2. Germline CDR1 reads SGHAT; CDR2 reads FQNNGV. The CDR3 is 17 amino acids. Trimming at V came to 0 bases and at J to 7 bases, leaving 5 bases not matched to a gene. CDR3: CASSLDRGLAGIGELFF. The CDR3 nucleotides are TGTGCCAGCAGCTTAGACAGGGGACTAGCGGGAATCGGGGAGCTGTTTTTT. The full variable domain, in which reference TRBV11-2 and TRBJ2-2 provide the parts outside the CDR3, is EAGVAQSPRYKIIEKRQSVAFWCNPISGHATLYWYQQILGQGPKLLIQFQNNGVVDDSQLPKDRFSAERLKGVDSTLKIQPAKLEDSAVYLCASSLDRGLAGIGELFFGEGSRLTVL.

V usage is TRBV29-1 and J usage is TRBJ2-5; 10 nucleotides line up with TRBD2. The V gene's germline CDR1 is SQVTM and CDR2 ANQGSEA. V lost 6 bases to trimming and J lost 5 bases; unmatched junction nucleotides: 12. This CDR3 spans 15 amino acids. The CDR3 protein is CSVILAGDPEETQYF. The CDR3 bases are TGCAGCGTAATCCTAGCGGGAGACCCGGAGGAGACCCAGTACTTC.

The chain couples TRBV28 to TRBJ2-7; D is ambiguous. This CDR3 comprises 12 residues. In germline, CDR1 is MDHEN, CDR2 SYDVKM. The germline V and J ends were trimmed by 6 bases and 4 bases, with 10 bases remaining between them. The CDR3 loop reads CASSQAAYEQYF. The CDR3 DNA sequence: TGTGCCAGCAGCCAAGCCGCGTACGAGCAGTACTTC.

This clonotype was counted a few times. The chain employs TRBV12-3 or TRBV12-4 and TRBJ2-7; 12 nucleotides line up with TRBD2. The CDR3 is made up of 16 amino acids. The V gene end was trimmed by 3 bases and the J gene end by 3 bases; junction bases not matched to a gene: 6. The CDR3 DNA reads TGTGCCAGCAGTTTTTTCCAGGGACTAGCGGGCTACGAGCAGTACTTC. As protein: CASSFFQGLAGYEQYF.

A few counts support this clonotype. The chain carries TRBV20-1 and TRBJ2-7, with a tentative D call TRBD1 (5 bases). This CDR3 has 12 residues. The germline gives CDR1 DFQATT, CDR2 SNEGSKA (reference sequence). CDR3 loop: CRGARDEDEQYF. Written as DNA, the CDR3 is TGCAGGGGCGCCAGGGATGAAGACGAGCAGTACTTC.

There are a few counts of this clonotype. The rearrangement links TRBV7-2 to TRBJ2-5; 11 nucleotides line up with TRBD1. Looked up from germline, CDR1 is SGHTA and CDR2 is FQGNSA. The CDR3 is 16 amino acids. Trimming cost V 2 bases and J 5 bases; bases outside gene matches: 7. CDR3 sequence: CASSLLRTGGGETQYF. Here the CDR3 DNA reads TGTGCCAGCAGCTTACTTCGGACAGGGGGCGGGGAGACCCAGTACTTC.

The V call is TRBV20-1, the J call TRBJ2-3; D possibly matches TRBD1 or TRBD2 (5 bases each). Germline V gives CDR1 DFQATT, CDR2 SNEGSKA (reference sequence). The CDR3 contains 16 residues. The germline V and J ends were trimmed by 3 bases and 9 bases, with 25 bases remaining between them. The CDR3 bases are TGCAGTGCTAGTCCTGGCCGGGACCCGCACTGGGGGACGCAGTATTTT. Residues: CSASPGRDPHWGTQYF.